Each of the 7 T cell receptor beta chains below was sequenced from the same sample in a study of radiotherapy plus CTLA-4 blockade in lung cancer. The assay was immunoSEQ multiplex PCR, and TCRdb's table has in-frame clones only and misses some. This table holds 34,000 or so clones, over 70% found once. The specimen comprised peripheral blood, sampled from a patient treated with radiotherapy plus ipilimumab. The receptor source for this set is a human donor with non-small cell lung cancer that progressed on radiotherapy plus ipilimumab.

The chain uses TRBV29-1 and TRBJ2-5; maybe TRBD1 (5 bases). Germline CDR1 and CDR2: SQVTM and ANQGSEA. Trimming cost V 4 bases and J 1 base, with 7 bases left between them. The CDR3 loop spans 12 amino acids. CDR3 DNA sequence: TGCAGCGTTGGACAGCTCCAAGAGACCCAGTACTTC. This sequence encodes CSVGQLQETQYF.

The genes are TRBV5-1 and TRBJ2-1; TRBD1 matches at 7 bases. The CDR3 sequence is 17 residues long. The J segment lost 1 base and the V segment lost 3 bases, leaving 10 bases of the junction unmatched. CDR1 is SGHRS and CDR2 is YFSETQ in the germline V gene. The CDR3 is CASSSGQVTRSYNEQFF. Written as DNA, the CDR3 is TGCGCCAGCAGCTCCGGACAGGTTACTAGGTCCTACAATGAGCAGTTCTTC.

This clone has a handful of counts. The gene calls are TRBV5-8 and TRBJ2-1; D is ambiguous. V lost 2 bases to trimming and J lost 0 bases, with 21 bases between them. The germline V gene encodes CDR1 SGHTS and CDR2 YDEGEE. This CDR3 is built from 19 residues. In nucleotides, the CDR3 is TGTGCCAGCAGCTTTTCGGGCCTCCCCCCTACTTACTCCTACAATGAGCAGTTCTTC. Translated: CASSFSGLPPTYSYNEQFF.

V is TRBV6-5 and J is TRBJ1-2; D call uncertain. The CDR3 runs to 12 residues. V lost 8 bases, J lost 1 base, and 8 bases lay in between. Germline lookup yields CDR1 MNHEY and CDR2 SVGAGI. In nucleotides, the CDR3 is TGTGCCAGCGCACAGAGTAACTATGGCTACACCTTC. Encoded protein: CASAQSNYGYTF.

The chain combines TRBV6-1 with TRBJ1-2; TRBD1 aligns across 10 bases. Germline V lookup: CDR1 MNHNS, CDR2 SASEGT. This CDR3 is built from 12 residues. The junction had 2 bases not matched to a gene; V was cut back by 6 bases and J by 7 bases. CDR3 DNA: TGTGCCAGCAGAGGGACAGGGGCTGGCTACACCTTC. Its translation: CASRGTGAGYTF.

This clone showed up just once. J is TRBJ2-7 and V is TRBV6-5, with unresolved D. V lost 6 bases and J lost 2, with 14 bases in between. In germline, CDR1 is MNHEY, CDR2 SVGAGI. The CDR3 runs 14 residues. The CDR3 DNA follows: TGTGCCAGCAGCCCCCCGGGCGGTGCCTACGAGCAGTACTTC. Translated: CASSPPGGAYEQYF.

V gene TRBV18 combines with J gene TRBJ1-4; no firm D call. Between the trimmed V and J ends, which lost 6 bases and 8 bases, there was a span of 10 bases. From germline, CDR1 is KGHSH and CDR2 LQKENI. The CDR3 totals 12 residues. The CDR3 sequence: CASSEEGEKLFF. Written as DNA, the CDR3 is TGTGCCAGCTCCGAAGAAGGCGAAAAACTGTTTTTT.